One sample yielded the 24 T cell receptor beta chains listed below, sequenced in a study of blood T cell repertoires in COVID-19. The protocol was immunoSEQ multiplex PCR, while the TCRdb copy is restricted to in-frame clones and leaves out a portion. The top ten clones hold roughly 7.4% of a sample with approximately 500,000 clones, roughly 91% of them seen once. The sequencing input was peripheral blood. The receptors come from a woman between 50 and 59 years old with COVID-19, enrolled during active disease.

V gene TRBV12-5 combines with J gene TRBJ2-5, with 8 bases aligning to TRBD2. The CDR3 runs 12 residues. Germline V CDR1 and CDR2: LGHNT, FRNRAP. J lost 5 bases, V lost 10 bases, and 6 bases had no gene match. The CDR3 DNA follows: TGTGCTACCCTCGGGAGGGGGGAGACCCAGTACTTC. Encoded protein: CATLGRGETQYF.

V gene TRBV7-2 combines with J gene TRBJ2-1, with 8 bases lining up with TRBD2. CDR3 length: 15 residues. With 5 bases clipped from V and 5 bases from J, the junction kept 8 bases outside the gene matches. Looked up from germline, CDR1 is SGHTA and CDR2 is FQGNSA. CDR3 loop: CASSPRGGRNNEQFF. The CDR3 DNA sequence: TGTGCCAGCAGCCCCCGGGGGGGGAGAAACAATGAGCAGTTCTTC.

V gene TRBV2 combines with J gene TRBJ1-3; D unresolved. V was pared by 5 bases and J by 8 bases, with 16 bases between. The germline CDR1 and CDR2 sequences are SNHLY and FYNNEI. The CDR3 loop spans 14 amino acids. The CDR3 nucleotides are TGTGCCAGCAGTTTGACACCGCTGTCAGACACCATATATTTT. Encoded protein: CASSLTPLSDTIYF.

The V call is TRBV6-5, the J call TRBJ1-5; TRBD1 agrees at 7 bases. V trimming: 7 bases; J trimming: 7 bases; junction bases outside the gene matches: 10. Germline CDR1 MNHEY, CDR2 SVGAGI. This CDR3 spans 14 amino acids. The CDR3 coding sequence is TGTGCCAGCAACAGACAGGGAGGTCGACAGCCCCAGCATTTT. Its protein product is CASNRQGGRQPQHF.

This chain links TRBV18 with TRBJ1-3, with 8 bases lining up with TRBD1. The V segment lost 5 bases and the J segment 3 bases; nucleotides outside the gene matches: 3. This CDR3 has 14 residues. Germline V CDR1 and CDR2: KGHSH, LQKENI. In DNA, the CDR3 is TGTGCCAGCTCATCAGGACAGGGTGGAAACACCATATATTTT. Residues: CASSSGQGGNTIYF.

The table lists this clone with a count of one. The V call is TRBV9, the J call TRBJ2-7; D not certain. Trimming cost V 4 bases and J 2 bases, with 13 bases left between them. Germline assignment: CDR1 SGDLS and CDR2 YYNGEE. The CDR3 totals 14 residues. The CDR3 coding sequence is TGTGCCAGCAGCCCCTCAGGTATCCCCTACGAGCAGTACTTC. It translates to CASSPSGIPYEQYF. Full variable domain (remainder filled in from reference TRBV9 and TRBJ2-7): DSGVTQTPKHLITATGQRVTLRCSPRSGDLSVYWYQQSLDQGLQFLIQYYNGEERAKGNILERFSAQQFPDLHSELNLSSLELGDSALYFCASSPSGIPYEQYFGPGTRLTVT.

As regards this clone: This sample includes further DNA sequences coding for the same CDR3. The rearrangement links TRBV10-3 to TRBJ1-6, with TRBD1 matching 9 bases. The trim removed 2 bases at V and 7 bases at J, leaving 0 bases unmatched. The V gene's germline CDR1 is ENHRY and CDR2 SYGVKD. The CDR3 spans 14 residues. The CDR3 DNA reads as TGTGCCATCAGTGAGGGACAGGGGAATTCACCCCTCCACTTT. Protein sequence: CAISEGQGNSPLHF.

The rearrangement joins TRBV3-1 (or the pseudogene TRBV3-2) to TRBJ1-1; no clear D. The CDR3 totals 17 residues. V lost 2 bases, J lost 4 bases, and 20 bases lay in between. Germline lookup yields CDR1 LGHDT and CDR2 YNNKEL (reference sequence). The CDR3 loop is CASSQLRNGVLFTEAFF. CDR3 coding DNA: TGTGCCAGCAGCCAACTTCGCAACGGGGTCCTATTCACTGAAGCTTTCTTT.

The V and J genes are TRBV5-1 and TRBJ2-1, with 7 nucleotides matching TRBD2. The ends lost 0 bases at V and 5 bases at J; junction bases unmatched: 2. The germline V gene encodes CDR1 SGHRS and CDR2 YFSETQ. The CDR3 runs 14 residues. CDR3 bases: TGCGCCAGCAGCTTGGAAGCGGGGAACAATGAGCAGTTCTTC. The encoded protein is CASSLEAGNNEQFF.

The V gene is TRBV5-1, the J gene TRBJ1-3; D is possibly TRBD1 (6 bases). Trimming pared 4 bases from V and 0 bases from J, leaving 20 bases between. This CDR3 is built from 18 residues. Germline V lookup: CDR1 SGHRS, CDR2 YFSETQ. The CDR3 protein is CASSLSPQGTRSGNTIYF. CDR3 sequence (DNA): TGCGCCAGCAGCCTGAGCCCTCAGGGGACCCGCTCTGGAAACACCATATATTTT.

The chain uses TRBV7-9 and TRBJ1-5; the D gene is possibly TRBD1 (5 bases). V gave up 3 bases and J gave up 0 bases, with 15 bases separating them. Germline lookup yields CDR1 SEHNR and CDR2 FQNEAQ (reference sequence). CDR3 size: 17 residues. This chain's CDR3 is CASSFYRDSYSNQPQHF. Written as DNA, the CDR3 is TGTGCCAGCAGCTTTTACCGGGACTCCTATAGCAATCAGCCCCAGCATTTT.

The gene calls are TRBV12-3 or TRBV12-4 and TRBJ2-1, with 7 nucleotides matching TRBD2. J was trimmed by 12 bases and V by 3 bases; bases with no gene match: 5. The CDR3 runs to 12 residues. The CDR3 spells CASSFFTGGQFF. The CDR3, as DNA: TGTGCCAGCAGTTTCTTTACGGGGGGGCAGTTCTTC.

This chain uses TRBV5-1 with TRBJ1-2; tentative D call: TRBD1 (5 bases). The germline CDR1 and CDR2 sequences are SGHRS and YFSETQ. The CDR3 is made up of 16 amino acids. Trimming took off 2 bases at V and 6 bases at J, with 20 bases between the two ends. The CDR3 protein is CASSFSPRTGADGYTF. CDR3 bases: TGCGCCAGCAGCTTCTCCCCCCGAACAGGAGCAGATGGCTACACCTTC.

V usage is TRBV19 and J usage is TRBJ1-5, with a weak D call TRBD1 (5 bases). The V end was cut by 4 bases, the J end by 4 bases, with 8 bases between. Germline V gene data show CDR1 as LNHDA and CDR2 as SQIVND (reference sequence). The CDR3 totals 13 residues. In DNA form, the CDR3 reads TGTGCCAGTAGTACGACAGTTAATCAGCCCCAGCATTTT. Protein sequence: CASSTTVNQPQHF.

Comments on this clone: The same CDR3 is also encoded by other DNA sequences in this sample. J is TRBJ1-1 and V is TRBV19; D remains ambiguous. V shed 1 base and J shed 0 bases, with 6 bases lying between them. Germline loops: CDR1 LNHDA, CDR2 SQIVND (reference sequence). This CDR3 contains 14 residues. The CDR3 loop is CASSIGGMNTEAFF. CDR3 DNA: TGTGCCAGTAGTATAGGAGGAATGAACACTGAAGCTTTCTTT.

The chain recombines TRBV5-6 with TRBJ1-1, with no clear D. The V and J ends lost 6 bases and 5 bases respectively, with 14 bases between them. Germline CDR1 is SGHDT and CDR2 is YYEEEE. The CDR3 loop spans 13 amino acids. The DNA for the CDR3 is TGTGCCAGCACCCTGGGGAGGGCGACTGAAGCTTTCTTT. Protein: CASTLGRATEAFF.

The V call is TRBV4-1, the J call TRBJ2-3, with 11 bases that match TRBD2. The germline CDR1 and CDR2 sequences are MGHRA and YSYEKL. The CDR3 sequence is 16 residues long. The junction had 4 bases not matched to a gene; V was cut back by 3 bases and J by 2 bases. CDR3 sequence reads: CASSQGLAEATDTQYF. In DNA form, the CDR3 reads TGCGCCAGCAGCCAGGGACTAGCGGAGGCCACAGATACGCAGTATTTT.

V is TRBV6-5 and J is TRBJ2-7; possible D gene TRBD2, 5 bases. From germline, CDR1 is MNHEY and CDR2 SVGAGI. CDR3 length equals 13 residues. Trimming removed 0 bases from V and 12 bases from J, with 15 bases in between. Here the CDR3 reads CASSYSSASGWYF. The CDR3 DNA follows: TGTGCCAGCAGTTACTCTAGCGCGAGTGGCTGGTACTTC.

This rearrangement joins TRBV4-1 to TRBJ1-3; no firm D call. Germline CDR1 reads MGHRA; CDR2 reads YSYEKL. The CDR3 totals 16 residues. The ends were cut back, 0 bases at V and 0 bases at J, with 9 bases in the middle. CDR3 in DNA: TGCGCCAGCAGCCAAGAGCGGATCAACTCTGGAAACACCATATATTTT. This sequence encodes CASSQERINSGNTIYF.

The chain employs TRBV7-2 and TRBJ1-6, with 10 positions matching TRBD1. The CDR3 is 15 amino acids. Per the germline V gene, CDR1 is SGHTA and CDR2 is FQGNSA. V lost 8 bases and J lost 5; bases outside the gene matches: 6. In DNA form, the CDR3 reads TGTGCCAGCGATACCGGGACAGGGGATAATTCACCCCTCCACTTT. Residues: CASDTGTGDNSPLHF.

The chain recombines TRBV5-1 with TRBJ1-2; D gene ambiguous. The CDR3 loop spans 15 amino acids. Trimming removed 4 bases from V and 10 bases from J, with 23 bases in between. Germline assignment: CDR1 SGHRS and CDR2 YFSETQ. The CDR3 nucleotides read TGCGCCAGCAGCCCCCCGCCTGGAACCTCCCAGGTCTACACCTTC. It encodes CASSPPPGTSQVYTF. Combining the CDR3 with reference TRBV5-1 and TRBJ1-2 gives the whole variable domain KAGVTQTPRYLIKTRGQQVTLSCSPISGHRSVSWYQQTPGQGLQFLFEYFSETQRNKGNFPGRFSGRQFSNSRSEMNVSTLELGDSALYLCASSPPPGTSQVYTFGSGTRLTVV.

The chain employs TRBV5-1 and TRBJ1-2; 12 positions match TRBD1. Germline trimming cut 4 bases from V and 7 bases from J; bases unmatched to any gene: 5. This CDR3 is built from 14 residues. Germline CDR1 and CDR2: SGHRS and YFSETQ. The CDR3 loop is CASSQGTGGGGYTF. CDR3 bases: TGCGCCAGCAGCCAAGGGACAGGGGGCGGTGGCTACACCTTC.

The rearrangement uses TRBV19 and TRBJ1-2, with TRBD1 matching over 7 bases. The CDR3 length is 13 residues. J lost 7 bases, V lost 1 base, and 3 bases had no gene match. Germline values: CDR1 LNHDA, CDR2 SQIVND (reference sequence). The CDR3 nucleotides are TGTGCCAGTAGTATAGCACAGGGGCTTGGCTACACCTTC. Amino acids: CASSIAQGLGYTF.

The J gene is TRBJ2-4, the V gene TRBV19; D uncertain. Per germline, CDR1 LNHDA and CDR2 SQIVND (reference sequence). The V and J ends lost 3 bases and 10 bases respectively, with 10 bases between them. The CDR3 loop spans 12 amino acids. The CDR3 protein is CASSIGPGIQYF. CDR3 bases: TGTGCCAGTAGTATTGGGCCTGGGATTCAGTACTTC. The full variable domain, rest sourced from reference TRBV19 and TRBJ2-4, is DGGITQSPKYLFRKEGQNVTLSCEQNLNHDAMYWYRQDPGQGLRLIYYSQIVNDFQKGDIAEGYSVSREKKESFPLTVTSAQKNPTAFYLCASSIGPGIQYFGAGTRLSVL.